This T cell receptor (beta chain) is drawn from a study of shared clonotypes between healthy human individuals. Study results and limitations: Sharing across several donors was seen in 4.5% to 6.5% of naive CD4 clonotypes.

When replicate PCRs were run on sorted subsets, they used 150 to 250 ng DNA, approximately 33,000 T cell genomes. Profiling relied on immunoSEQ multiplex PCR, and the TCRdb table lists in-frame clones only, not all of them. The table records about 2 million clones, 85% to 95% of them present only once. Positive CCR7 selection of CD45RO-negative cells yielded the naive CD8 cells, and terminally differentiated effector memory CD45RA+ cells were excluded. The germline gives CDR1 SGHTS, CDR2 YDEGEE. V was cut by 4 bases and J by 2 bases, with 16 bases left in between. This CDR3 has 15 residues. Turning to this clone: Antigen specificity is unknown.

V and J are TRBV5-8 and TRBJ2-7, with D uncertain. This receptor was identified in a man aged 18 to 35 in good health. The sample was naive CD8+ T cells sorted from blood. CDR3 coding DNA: TGTGCCAGCAGCCATCGCGACTTGAACGCCTACGAGCAGTACTTC. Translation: CASSHRDLNAYEQYF.